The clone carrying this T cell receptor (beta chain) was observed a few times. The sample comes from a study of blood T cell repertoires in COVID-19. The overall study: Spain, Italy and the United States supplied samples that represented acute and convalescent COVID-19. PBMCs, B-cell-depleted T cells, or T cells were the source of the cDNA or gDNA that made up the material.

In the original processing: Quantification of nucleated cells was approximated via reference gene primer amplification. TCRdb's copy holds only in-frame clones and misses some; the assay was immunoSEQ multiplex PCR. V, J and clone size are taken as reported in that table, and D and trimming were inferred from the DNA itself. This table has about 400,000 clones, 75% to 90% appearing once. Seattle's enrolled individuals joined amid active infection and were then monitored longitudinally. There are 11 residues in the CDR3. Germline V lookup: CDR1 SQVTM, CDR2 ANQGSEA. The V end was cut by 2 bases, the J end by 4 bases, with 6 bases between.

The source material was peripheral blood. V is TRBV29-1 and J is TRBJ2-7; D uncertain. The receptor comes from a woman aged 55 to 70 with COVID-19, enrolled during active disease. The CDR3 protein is CSVEYQYEQYF. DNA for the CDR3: TGCAGCGTTGAATACCAGTACGAGCAGTACTTC.